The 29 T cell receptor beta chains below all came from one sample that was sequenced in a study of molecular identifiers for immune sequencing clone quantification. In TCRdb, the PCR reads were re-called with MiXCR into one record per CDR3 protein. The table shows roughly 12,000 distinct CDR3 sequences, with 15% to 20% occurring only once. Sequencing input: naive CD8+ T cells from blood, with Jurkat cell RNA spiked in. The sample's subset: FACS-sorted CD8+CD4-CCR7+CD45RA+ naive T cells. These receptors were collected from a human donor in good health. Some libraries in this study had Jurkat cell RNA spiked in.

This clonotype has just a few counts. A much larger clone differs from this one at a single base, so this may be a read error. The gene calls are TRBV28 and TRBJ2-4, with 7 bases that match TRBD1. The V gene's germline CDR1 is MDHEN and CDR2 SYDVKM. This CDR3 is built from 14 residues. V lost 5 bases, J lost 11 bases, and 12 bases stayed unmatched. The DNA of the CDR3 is TGTGCCAGCAGTCTTCTCAGGGGGTCAAGCGTTCAGTACTTC. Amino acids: CASSLLRGSSVQYF.

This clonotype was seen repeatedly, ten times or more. The DNA for the CDR3 is TGCAGTGCTAGAGATGGGGTTGTAGCCGGGGCCGCAGATACGCAGTATTTT. The encoded protein is CSARDGVVAGAADTQYF. The chain combines TRBV20-1 with TRBJ2-3; D may match TRBD1 or TRBD2 (5 bases each). CDR1 and CDR2 from the germline V gene are DFQATT and SNEGSKA (reference sequence). V lost 0 bases and J 4 bases, leaving 20 bases between the germline ends. CDR3 size: 17 residues.

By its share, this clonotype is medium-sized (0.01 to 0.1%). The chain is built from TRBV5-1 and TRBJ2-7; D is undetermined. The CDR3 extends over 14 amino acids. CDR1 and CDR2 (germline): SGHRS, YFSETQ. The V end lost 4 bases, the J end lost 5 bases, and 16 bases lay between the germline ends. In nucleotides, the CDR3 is TGCGCCAGCAGCCCGTGGCTTACTGGGGACGAGCAGTACTTC. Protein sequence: CASSPWLTGDEQYF. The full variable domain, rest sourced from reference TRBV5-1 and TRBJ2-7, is KAGVTQTPRYLIKTRGQQVTLSCSPISGHRSVSWYQQTPGQGLQFLFEYFSETQRNKGNFPGRFSGRQFSNSRSEMNVSTLELGDSALYLCASSPWLTGDEQYFGPGTRLTVT.

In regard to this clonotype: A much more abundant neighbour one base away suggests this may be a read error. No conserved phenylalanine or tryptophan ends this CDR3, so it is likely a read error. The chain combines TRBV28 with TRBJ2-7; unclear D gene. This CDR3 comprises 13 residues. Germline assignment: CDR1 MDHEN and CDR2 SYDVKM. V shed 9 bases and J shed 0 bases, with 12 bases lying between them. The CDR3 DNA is TGTGCCAGTTGTCGCAGGAGCTCCTACGAGCAGTACCTC. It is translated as CASCRRSSYEQYL.

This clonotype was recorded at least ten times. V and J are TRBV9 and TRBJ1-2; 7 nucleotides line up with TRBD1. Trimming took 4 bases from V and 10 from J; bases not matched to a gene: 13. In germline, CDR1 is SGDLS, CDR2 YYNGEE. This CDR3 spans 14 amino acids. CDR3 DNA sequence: TGTGCCAGCAGCCTGGGGGAGACAGGGATGGTCTACACCTTC. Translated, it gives CASSLGETGMVYTF.

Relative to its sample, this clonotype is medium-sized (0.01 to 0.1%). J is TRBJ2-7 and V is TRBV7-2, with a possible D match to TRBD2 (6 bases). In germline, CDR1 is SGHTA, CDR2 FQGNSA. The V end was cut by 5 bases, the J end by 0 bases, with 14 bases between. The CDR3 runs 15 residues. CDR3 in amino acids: CASSLGLGSSYEQYF. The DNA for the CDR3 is TGTGCCAGCAGCCTGGGACTTGGAAGCTCCTACGAGCAGTACTTC. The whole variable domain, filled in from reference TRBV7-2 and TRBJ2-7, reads GAGVSQSPSNKVTEKGKDVELRCDPISGHTALYWYRQSLGQGLEFLIYFQGNSAPDKSGLPSDRFSAERTGGSVSTLTIQRTQQEDSAVYLCASSLGLGSSYEQYFGPGTRLTVT.

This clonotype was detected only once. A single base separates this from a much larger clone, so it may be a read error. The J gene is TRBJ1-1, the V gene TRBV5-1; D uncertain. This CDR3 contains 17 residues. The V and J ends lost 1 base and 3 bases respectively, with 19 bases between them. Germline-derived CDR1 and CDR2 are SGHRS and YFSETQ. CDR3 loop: CASSLYRASIMDTEAFF. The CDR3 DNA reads TGCGCCAGCAGCTTGTACAGAGCCTCCATCATGGACACTGAAGCTTTCTTT.

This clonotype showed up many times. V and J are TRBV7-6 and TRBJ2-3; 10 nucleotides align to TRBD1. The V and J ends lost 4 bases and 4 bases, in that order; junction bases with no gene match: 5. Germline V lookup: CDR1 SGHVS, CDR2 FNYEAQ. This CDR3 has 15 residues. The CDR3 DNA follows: TGTGCCAGCAGCTCCGGACAGGGGGTGGCAGATACGCAGTATTTT. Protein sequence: CASSSGQGVADTQYF.

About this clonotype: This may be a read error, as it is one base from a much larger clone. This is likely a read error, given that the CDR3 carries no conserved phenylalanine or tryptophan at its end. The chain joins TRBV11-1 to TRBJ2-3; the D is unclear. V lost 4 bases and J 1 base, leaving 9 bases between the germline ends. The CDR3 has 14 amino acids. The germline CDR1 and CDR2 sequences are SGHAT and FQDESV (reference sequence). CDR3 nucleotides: TGTGCCAGCAGCTCACAATGGGGCACAGATACGCAGTATTCT. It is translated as CASSSQWGTDTQYS.

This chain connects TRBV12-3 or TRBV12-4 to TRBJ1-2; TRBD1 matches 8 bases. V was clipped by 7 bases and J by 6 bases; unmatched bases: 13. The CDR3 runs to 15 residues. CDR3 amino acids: CASTLYPDRVDGYTF. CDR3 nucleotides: TGTGCCAGCACCCTCTACCCGGACAGGGTTGATGGCTACACCTTC.

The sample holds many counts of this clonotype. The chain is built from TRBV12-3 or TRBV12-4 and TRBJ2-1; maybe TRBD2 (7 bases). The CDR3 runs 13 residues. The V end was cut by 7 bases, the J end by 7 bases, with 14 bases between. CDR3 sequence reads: CASTLGGANEQFF. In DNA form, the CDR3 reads TGTGCCAGCACCCTAGGGGGGGCGAATGAGCAGTTCTTC.

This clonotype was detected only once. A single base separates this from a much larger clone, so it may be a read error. Here the CDR3 DNA reads TGTGCCAGCACCCCTACTGCGGGAGGGTTGACAGATACGCAGCATTTT. As protein: CASTPTAGGLTDTQHF. V usage is TRBV9 and J usage is TRBJ2-3; D possibly corresponds to TRBD1 (5 bases). The better agreement between TRBJ1-5 and the DNA end casts doubt on the J call. The CDR3 runs to 16 residues. The germline CDR1 and CDR2 sequences are SGDLS and YYNGEE.

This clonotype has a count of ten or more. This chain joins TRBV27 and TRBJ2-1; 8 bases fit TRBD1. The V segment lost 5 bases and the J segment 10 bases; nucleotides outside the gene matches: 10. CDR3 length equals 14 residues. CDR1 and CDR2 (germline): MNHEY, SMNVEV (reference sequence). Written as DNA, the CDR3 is TGTGCCAGCAGTATGGCACAGGGGGGCGGCGAGCAGTTCTTC. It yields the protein CASSMAQGGGEQFF.

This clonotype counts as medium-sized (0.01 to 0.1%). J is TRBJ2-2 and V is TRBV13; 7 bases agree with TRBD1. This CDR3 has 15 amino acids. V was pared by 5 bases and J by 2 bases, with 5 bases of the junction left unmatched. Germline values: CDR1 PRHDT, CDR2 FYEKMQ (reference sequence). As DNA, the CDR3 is TGTGCCAGCAGCCCCGGGACAGAAAACACCGGGGAGCTGTTTTTT. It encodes CASSPGTENTGELFF.

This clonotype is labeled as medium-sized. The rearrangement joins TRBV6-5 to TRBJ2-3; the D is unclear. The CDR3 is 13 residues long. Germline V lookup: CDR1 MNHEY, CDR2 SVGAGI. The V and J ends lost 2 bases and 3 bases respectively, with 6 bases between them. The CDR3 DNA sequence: TGTGCCAGCAGTTACATTATGACAGATACGCAGTATTTT. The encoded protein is CASSYIMTDTQYF.

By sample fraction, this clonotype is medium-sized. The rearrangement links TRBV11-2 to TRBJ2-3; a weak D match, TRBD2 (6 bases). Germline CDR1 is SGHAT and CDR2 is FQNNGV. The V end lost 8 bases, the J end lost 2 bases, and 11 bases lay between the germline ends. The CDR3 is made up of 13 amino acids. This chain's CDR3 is CASLGGDTDTQYF. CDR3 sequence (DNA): TGTGCCAGCTTGGGAGGAGACACAGATACGCAGTATTTT.

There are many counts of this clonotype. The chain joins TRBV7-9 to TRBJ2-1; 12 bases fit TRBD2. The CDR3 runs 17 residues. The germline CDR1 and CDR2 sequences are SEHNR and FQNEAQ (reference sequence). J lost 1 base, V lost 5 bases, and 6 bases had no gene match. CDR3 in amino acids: CASSPLAGGPSYNEQFF. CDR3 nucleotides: TGTGCCAGCAGCCCCCTAGCGGGAGGGCCTTCCTACAATGAGCAGTTCTTC. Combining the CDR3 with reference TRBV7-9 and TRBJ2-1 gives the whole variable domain DTGVSQNPRHKITKRGQNVTFRCDPISEHNRLYWYRQTLGQGPEFLTYFQNEAQLEKSRLLSDRFSAERPKGSFSTLEIQRTEQGDSAMYLCASSPLAGGPSYNEQFFGPGTRLTVL.

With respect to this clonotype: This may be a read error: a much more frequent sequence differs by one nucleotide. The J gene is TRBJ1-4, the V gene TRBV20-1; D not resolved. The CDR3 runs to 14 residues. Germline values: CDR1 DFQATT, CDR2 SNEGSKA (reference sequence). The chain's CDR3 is CSASSRDYNEKLSF. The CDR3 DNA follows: TGCAGTGCCTCCTCGAGGGATTATAATGAAAAACTGTCTTTT.

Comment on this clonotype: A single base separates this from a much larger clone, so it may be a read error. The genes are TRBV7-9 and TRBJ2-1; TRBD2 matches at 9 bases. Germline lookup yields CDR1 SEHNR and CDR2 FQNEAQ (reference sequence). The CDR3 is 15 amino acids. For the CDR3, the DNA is TGTGCCAGCAGCTTTGGGCTAGCGGGGAACAATGAGCAGCTCTTC. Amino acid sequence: CASSFGLAGNNEQLF.

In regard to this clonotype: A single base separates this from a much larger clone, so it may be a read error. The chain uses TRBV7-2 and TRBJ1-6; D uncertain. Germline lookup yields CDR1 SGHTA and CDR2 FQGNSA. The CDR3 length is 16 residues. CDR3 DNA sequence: TGTGTCAGCAGCCACGTGACCCGGGCCCATAATTCACCCCTCCACTTT. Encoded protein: CVSSHVTRAHNSPLHF.

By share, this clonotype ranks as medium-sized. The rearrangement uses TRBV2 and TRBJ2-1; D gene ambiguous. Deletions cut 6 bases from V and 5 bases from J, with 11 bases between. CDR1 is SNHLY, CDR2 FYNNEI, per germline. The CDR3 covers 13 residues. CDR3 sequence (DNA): TGTGCCAGCAGGGAAAATAGCCACAATGAGCAGTTCTTC. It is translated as CASRENSHNEQFF. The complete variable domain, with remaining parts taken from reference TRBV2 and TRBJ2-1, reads EPEVTQTPSHQVTQMGQEVILRCVPISNHLYFYWYRQILGQKVEFLVSFYNNEISEKSEIFDDQFSVERPDGSNFTLKIRSTKLEDSAMYFCASRENSHNEQFFGPGTRLTVL.

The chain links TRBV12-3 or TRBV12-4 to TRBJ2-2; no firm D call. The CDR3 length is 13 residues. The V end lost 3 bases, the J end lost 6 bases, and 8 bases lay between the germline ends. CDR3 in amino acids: CASSLYAAGELFF. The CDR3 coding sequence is TGTGCCAGCAGTTTGTACGCGGCCGGGGAGCTGTTTTTT.

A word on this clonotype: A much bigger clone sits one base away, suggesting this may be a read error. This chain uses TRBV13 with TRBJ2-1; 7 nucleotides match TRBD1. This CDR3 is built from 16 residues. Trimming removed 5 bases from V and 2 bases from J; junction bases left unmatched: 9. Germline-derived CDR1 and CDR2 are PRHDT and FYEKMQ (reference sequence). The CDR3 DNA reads TGTGCCAGCAGCCCCCTCCTAGGGGGCACCTACAATGAGCAGTTCTTC. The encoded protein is CASSPLLGGTYNEQFF. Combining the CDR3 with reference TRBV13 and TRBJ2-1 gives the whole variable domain AAGVIQSPRHLIKEKRETATLKCYPIPRHDTVYWYQQGPGQDPQFLISFYEKMQSDKGSIPDRFSAQQFSDYHSELNMSSLELGDSALYFCASSPLLGGTYNEQFFGPGTRLTVL.

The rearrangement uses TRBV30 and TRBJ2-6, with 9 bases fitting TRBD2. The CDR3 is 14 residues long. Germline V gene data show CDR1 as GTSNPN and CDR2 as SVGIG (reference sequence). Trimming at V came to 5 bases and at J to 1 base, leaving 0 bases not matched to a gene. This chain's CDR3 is CAWAGGSGANVLTF. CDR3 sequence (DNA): TGTGCCTGGGCGGGAGGGTCTGGGGCCAACGTCCTGACTTTC.

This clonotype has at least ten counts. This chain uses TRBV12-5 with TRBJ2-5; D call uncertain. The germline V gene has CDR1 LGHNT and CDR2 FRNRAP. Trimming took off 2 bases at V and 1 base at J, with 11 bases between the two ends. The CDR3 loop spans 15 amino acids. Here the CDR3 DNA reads TGTGCTAGTGGTTTGCTTCGCGTAGGCCAAGAGACCCAGTACTTC. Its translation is CASGLLRVGQETQYF.

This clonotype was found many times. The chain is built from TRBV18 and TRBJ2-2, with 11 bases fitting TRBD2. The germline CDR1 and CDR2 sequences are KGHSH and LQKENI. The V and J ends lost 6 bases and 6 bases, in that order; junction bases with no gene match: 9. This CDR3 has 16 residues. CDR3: CASSLTSGAYAGELFF. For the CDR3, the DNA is TGTGCCAGCTCCCTGACTAGCGGGGCTTACGCCGGGGAGCTGTTTTTT. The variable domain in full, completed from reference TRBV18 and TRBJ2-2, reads NAGVMQNPRHLVRRRGQEARLRCSPMKGHSHVYWYRQLPEEGLKFMVYLQKENIIDESGMPKERFSAEFPKEGPSILRIQQVVRGDSAAYFCASSLTSGAYAGELFFGEGSRLTVL.

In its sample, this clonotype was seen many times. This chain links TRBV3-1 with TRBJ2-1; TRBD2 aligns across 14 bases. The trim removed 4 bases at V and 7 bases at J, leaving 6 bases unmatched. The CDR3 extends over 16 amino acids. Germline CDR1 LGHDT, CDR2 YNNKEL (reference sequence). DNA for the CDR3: TGTGCCAGCAGCCCGGGACTAGCGGGAGTTGGGAATGAGCAGTTCTTC. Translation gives CASSPGLAGVGNEQFF.

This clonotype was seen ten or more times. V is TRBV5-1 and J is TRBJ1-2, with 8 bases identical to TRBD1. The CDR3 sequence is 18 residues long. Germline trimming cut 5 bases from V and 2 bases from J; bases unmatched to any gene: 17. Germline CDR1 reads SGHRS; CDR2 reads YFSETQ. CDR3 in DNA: TGCGCCAGCAGTACACTACCGGGACAGGCCAACCCCAACTATGGCTACACCTTC. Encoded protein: CASSTLPGQANPNYGYTF.

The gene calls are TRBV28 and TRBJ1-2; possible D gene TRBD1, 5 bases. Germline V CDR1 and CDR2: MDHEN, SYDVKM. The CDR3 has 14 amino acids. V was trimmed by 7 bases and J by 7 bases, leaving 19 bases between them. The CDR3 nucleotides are TGTGCCAGCATTCCTGAAGGGGAAGGGTGTGGCTACACCTTC. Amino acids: CASIPEGEGCGYTF.